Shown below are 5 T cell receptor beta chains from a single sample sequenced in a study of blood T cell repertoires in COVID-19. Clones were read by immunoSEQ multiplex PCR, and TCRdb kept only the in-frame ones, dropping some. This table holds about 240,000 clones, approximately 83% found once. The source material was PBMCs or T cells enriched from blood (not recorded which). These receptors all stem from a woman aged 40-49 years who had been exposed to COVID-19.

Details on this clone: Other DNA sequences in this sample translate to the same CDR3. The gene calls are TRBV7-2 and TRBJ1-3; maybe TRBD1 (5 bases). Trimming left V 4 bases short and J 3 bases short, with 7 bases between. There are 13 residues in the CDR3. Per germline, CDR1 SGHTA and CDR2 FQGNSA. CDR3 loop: CASSSDSGNTIYF. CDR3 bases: TGTGCCAGCAGCTCTGACAGTGGAAACACCATATATTTT. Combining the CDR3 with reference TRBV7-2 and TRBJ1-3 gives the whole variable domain GAGVSQSPSNKVTEKGKDVELRCDPISGHTALYWYRQSLGQGLEFLIYFQGNSAPDKSGLPSDRFSAERTGGSVSTLTIQRTQQEDSAVYLCASSSDSGNTIYFGEGSWLTVV.

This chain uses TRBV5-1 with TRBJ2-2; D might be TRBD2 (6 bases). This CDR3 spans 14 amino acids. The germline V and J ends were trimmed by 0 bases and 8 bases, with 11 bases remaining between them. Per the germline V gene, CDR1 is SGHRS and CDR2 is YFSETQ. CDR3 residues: CASSLDPSGGELFF. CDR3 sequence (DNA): TGCGCCAGCAGCTTGGACCCAAGCGGGGGGGAGCTGTTTTTT.

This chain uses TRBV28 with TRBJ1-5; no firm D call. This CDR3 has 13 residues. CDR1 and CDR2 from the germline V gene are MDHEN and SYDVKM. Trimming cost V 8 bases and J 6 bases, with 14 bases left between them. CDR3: CASLTPAGQPQHF. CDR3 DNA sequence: TGTGCCAGCCTCACCCCGGCGGGTCAGCCCCAGCATTTT.

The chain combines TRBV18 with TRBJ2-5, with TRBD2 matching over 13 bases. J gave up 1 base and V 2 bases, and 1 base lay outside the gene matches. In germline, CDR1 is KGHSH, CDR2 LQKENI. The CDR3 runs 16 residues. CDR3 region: CASSPGTSGIQETQYF. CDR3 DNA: TGTGCCAGCTCACCAGGGACTAGCGGGATCCAAGAGACCCAGTACTTC.

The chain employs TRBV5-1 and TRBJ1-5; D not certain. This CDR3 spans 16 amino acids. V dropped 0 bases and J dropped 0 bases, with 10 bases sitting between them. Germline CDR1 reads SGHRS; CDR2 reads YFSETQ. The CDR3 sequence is CASSLGARDSNQPQHF. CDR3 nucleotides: TGCGCCAGCAGCTTGGGGGCGAGGGATAGCAATCAGCCCCAGCATTTT.